This TCR beta chain was documented in a study of OX40 agonist ivuxolimab in advanced cancers. Study-wide context: Patients with prior anti-PD-1, anti-PD-L1 or anti-CTLA-4 therapy were eligible; about 40% had some. Partial responses occurred in three patients (one hepatocellular carcinoma, two cutaneous melanoma). Study conclusions and caveats: Some patients who did not respond also had low normalized T-cell clonal expansion. Averaged across samples, CD8+ T cells carried more expanded clones than CD4+ did.

Repertoires were generated with immunoSEQ multiplex PCR, while TCRdb's copy carries only in-frame clones and drops some. The table has over 100,000 clones, about nine tenths seen once; the top ten hold roughly 1.1%. The table lists this clone with a count of one. Its antigen is not known. The sequence came from an adult with an advanced solid tumor such as melanoma, head and neck, liver or kidney cancer. The sequenced sample was CD4+ or CD8+ T cells sorted from blood, obtained in a trial of the OX40 agonist ivuxolimab.

The CDR3 DNA follows: TGTGCCAGCAGTGAAGTAAGGGGACAGGGTAGATATGAGCAGTTCTTC. Its translation is CASSEVRGQGRYEQFF. The chain employs TRBV6-1 and TRBJ2-1; 9 positions agree with TRBD1. This CDR3 contains 16 residues. The ends lost 1 base at V and 8 bases at J; junction bases unmatched: 9. Per germline, CDR1 MNHNS and CDR2 SASEGT.